Presented here are 10 T cell receptor beta chains from one specimen sequenced in a study of blood T cell repertoires in COVID-19. The assay was immunoSEQ multiplex PCR, and TCRdb's table has in-frame clones only and misses some. The profile shows under 300,000 clones, roughly nine tenths of them singletons. Sequenced: peripheral blood. All receptors derive from a woman aged 25-40 years with COVID-19, enrolled during active disease.

The V call is TRBV4-1, the J call TRBJ2-7; TRBD1 might be the D (6 bases). Trimming took off 0 bases at V and 3 bases at J, with 9 bases between the two ends. Per the germline V gene, CDR1 is MGHRA and CDR2 is YSYEKL. There are 14 residues in the CDR3. CDR3 amino acids: CASSQDPGDYEQYF. The CDR3 DNA is TGCGCCAGCAGCCAAGACCCAGGGGACTACGAGCAGTACTTC.

The chain is built from TRBV25-1 and TRBJ2-5, with 14 bases lining up with TRBD2. This CDR3 contains 15 residues. Germline CDR1 is MGHDK and CDR2 is SYGVNS. Trimming took 6 bases from V and 5 from J; bases not matched to a gene: 5. DNA of the CDR3: TGTGCCAGCAGCCGACTAGCGGGGGGGCAGGAGACCCAGTACTTC. It translates to CASSRLAGGQETQYF.

This rearrangement joins TRBV7-8 to TRBJ1-2; D remains ambiguous. The CDR3 totals 14 residues. V was cut by 1 base and J by 6 bases, with 12 bases left in between. Looked up from germline, CDR1 is SGHVS and CDR2 is FQNEAQ. The DNA for the CDR3 is TGTGCCAGCAGCTTAGTGCCAGGTGGCAATGGCTACACCTTC. It codes for CASSLVPGGNGYTF.

The chain links TRBV6-5 to TRBJ2-7; the match to TRBD1 covers 7 bases. With V trimmed by 5 bases and J by 6 bases, 4 bases remained unmatched. This CDR3 is 12 amino acids long. Germline CDR1 MNHEY, CDR2 SVGAGI. In DNA form, the CDR3 reads TGTGCCAGCAGTCTAGGGGGCTCCGAGCAGTACTTC. Translated, it gives CASSLGGSEQYF.

The J gene is TRBJ2-7, the V gene TRBV6-2 or TRBV6-3; unclear D gene. Trimming removed 4 bases from V and 7 bases from J, with 8 bases in between. This CDR3 has 11 amino acids. Germline CDR1 MNHEY, CDR2 SVGEGT. The CDR3 sequence is CASSFSGEQYF. CDR3 nucleotides: TGTGCCAGCAGTTTCTCCGGGGAGCAGTACTTC.

The rearrangement joins TRBV7-9 to TRBJ1-2; 9 bases agree with TRBD1. With V trimmed by 4 bases and J by 8 bases, 14 bases remained unmatched. CDR1 and CDR2 (germline): SEHNR, FQNEAQ (reference sequence). The CDR3 length is 16 residues. The CDR3 is CASSSKSTGGARGYTF. For the CDR3, the DNA is TGTGCCAGCAGCTCGAAGTCAACAGGGGGCGCGCGGGGCTACACCTTC.

The V and J genes are TRBV2 and TRBJ2-3; 8 bases match TRBD2. Germline-derived CDR1 and CDR2 are SNHLY and FYNNEI. The CDR3 extends over 14 amino acids. V lost 7 bases, J lost 1 base, and 4 bases stayed unmatched. CDR3 sequence (DNA): TGTGCCAGCAAAGATAGCGGGGGCACAGATACGCAGTATTTT. Translating gives CASKDSGGTDTQYF. Full variable domain (outside the CDR3, taken from reference TRBV2 and TRBJ2-3): EPEVTQTPSHQVTQMGQEVILRCVPISNHLYFYWYRQILGQKVEFLVSFYNNEISEKSEIFDDQFSVERPDGSNFTLKIRSTKLEDSAMYFCASKDSGGTDTQYFGPGTRLTVL.

The chain joins TRBV7-2 to TRBJ2-7, with D hard to call. Germline values: CDR1 SGHTA, CDR2 FQGNSA. V was cut by 0 bases and J by 3 bases, with 15 bases left in between. This CDR3 comprises 16 residues. The CDR3 sequence is CASSLAAGRSLYEQYF. CDR3 sequence (DNA): TGTGCCAGCAGCTTAGCCGCAGGCCGTTCCCTCTACGAGCAGTACTTC.

This chain connects TRBV19 to TRBJ1-1, with 9 bases lining up with TRBD1. Germline lookup yields CDR1 LNHDA and CDR2 SQIVND (reference sequence). With 6 bases clipped from V and 3 bases from J, the junction kept 11 bases outside the gene matches. CDR3 length equals 16 residues. The CDR3 nucleotides read TGTGCCAGTAGAACTACAGGGGGCGCGGGGTACACTGAAGCTTTCTTT. As protein: CASRTTGGAGYTEAFF.

The chain joins TRBV5-6 to TRBJ2-2; 7 nucleotides agree with TRBD1. The ends lost 0 bases at V and 2 bases at J; junction bases unmatched: 1. This CDR3 region has 15 residues. Germline CDR1 and CDR2: SGHDT and YYEEEE. The CDR3 here is CASSLDRGNTGELFF. CDR3 nucleotide sequence: TGTGCCAGCAGCTTGGACAGGGGTAACACCGGGGAGCTGTTTTTT.